The 17 T cell receptor beta chains in this list originate from one sample, sequenced in a study of blood T cell repertoires in COVID-19. Data came from immunoSEQ multiplex PCR; TCRdb stores just in-frame clones and leaves some out. Of about 200,000 clones in the sample, around nine tenths were seen once. The sample taken for sequencing was peripheral blood. The receptors were gathered from a woman aged 40 to 50 who had recovered from COVID-19.

This rearrangement joins TRBV5-1 to TRBJ2-1; TRBD1 might be the D (5 bases). From germline, CDR1 is SGHRS and CDR2 YFSETQ. The CDR3 runs 14 residues. Deletions cut 5 bases from V and 7 bases from J, with 16 bases between. The CDR3 here is CASSTGTLGNEQFF. CDR3 bases: TGCGCCAGCAGTACAGGTACCTTGGGGAATGAGCAGTTCTTC.

The gene calls are TRBV12-3 or TRBV12-4 and TRBJ2-3; D is perhaps TRBD2 (5 bases). This CDR3 is 13 amino acids long. V gave up 5 bases and J gave up 4 bases, with 10 bases separating them. DNA for the CDR3: TGTGCCAGCAGTCGTGGGGAGCCAGATACGCAGTATTTT. Its protein is CASSRGEPDTQYF.

This chain joins TRBV28 and TRBJ1-1; D is possibly TRBD1 (6 bases). Germline V gene lookup returns CDR1 MDHEN and CDR2 SYDVKM. V was trimmed by 8 bases and J by 3 bases, leaving 28 bases between them. This CDR3 has 18 amino acids. The CDR3 DNA sequence: TGTGCCAGCCCTCCTCTGCGACCCAGGACAGTGGAGGACACTGAAGCTTTCTTT. Its translation: CASPPLRPRTVEDTEAFF.

The V gene is TRBV2, the J gene TRBJ2-3; TRBD2 might be the D (6 bases). V was shortened by 5 bases and J by 1 base, with 10 bases between the two germline ends. Germline-derived CDR1 and CDR2 are SNHLY and FYNNEI. This CDR3 comprises 14 residues. Here the CDR3 DNA reads TGTGCCAGCAGTTCTTTAGCGGGCACAGATACGCAGTATTTT. Amino acid sequence: CASSSLAGTDTQYF.

This clone was observed once. This chain uses TRBV6-5 with TRBJ1-1, with 8 bases aligning to TRBD1. The ends lost 2 bases at V and 11 bases at J; junction bases unmatched: 10. The V gene's germline CDR1 is MNHEY and CDR2 SVGAGI. The CDR3 loop spans 14 amino acids. The CDR3 sequence is CASSYVDRATMAFF. The CDR3 nucleotides are TGTGCCAGCAGTTACGTGGACAGGGCAACTATGGCTTTCTTT.

Here the CDR3 DNA reads TGTGCCAGCAGCCCCACGGGACTAGCCCACAATGAGCAGTTCTTC. It is translated as CASSPTGLAHNEQFF. V is TRBV3-1 (or the pseudogene TRBV3-2) and J is TRBJ2-1, with 9 bases identical to TRBD2. The CDR3 spans 15 residues. Unmatched junction bases numbered 6, after V lost 4 bases and J lost 5 bases. The germline gives CDR1 LGHDT, CDR2 YNNKEL (reference sequence).

The V call is TRBV9, the J call TRBJ2-1; 8 bases are shared with TRBD2. V lost 1 base and J lost 5; bases outside the gene matches: 11. Per the germline V gene, CDR1 is SGDLS and CDR2 is YYNGEE. The CDR3 is made up of 17 amino acids. CDR3 sequence reads: CASSVFSGAGADNEQFF. CDR3 nucleotide sequence: TGTGCCAGCAGCGTATTTTCCGGAGCGGGAGCAGACAATGAGCAGTTCTTC.

This clone was counted only a few times. The rearrangement joins TRBV2 to TRBJ1-3; no clear D gene. V lost 3 bases and J lost 0, with 6 bases in between. This CDR3 contains 14 residues. The germline V gene encodes CDR1 SNHLY and CDR2 FYNNEI. For the CDR3, the DNA is TGTGCCAGCAGTGACGGTAGCTCTGGAAACACCATATATTTT. Translated, it gives CASSDGSSGNTIYF.

The V gene is TRBV27, the J gene TRBJ2-1, with TRBD1 as a possible D gene (5 bases). The V and J ends lost 0 bases and 7 bases respectively, with 13 bases between them. The CDR3 totals 15 residues. From germline, CDR1 is MNHEY and CDR2 SMNVEV (reference sequence). The DNA of the CDR3 is TGTGCCAGCAGTTTATCGTCGGCAGGGAAGAATGAGCAGTTCTTC. Its translation: CASSLSSAGKNEQFF.

The rearrangement links TRBV19 to TRBJ1-1, with D possibly being TRBD1 (6 bases). The germline CDR1 and CDR2 sequences are LNHDA and SQIVND (reference sequence). Trimming took 5 bases from V and 4 from J, leaving 17 bases between them. There are 15 residues in the CDR3. In DNA, the CDR3 is TGTGCCAGTAGTCCCTTTGCGGGGGCAGCCACTGAAGCTTTCTTT. This encodes CASSPFAGAATEAFF.

The rearrangement joins TRBV7-8 to TRBJ1-6, with D maybe TRBD1 (5 bases). Per germline, CDR1 SGHVS and CDR2 FQNEAQ. This CDR3 is built from 16 residues. Between the trimmed V and J ends, which lost 1 base and 8 bases, there was a span of 15 bases. CDR3: CASSLGAGRRDSPLHF. DNA of the CDR3: TGTGCCAGCAGCTTAGGGGCAGGGCGAAGGGATTCACCCCTCCACTTT.

The V and J genes are TRBV6-5 and TRBJ1-1; no clear D gene. The CDR3 runs 13 residues. Trimming removed 6 bases at V and 1 base at J, with 9 bases between. Germline-derived CDR1 and CDR2 are MNHEY and SVGAGI. This CDR3 reads CASRPRGNTEAFF. The CDR3 bases are TGTGCCAGCAGACCCCGGGGGAACACTGAAGCTTTCTTT.

The rearrangement joins TRBV9 to TRBJ2-2, with 12 bases identical to TRBD2. The CDR3 has 18 amino acids. Germline CDR1 SGDLS, CDR2 YYNGEE. The ends lost 3 bases at V and 2 bases at J; junction bases unmatched: 8. The CDR3 DNA sequence: TGTGCCAGCAGCGCGCGACTAGCGGGAGTTTCAAACACCGGGGAGCTGTTTTTT. This encodes CASSARLAGVSNTGELFF.

V and J are TRBV5-1 and TRBJ2-7; D remains unclear. The V gene lost 4 bases and the J gene lost 6 bases, with 8 bases spanning the gap. The germline CDR1 and CDR2 sequences are SGHRS and YFSETQ. The CDR3 totals 11 residues. The chain's CDR3 is CASSRHSEQYF. The CDR3, as DNA: TGCGCCAGCAGCCGACACAGCGAGCAGTACTTC.

This rearrangement joins TRBV19 to TRBJ2-7, with 7 bases identical to TRBD1. This CDR3 region has 11 residues. Germline V gene data show CDR1 as LNHDA and CDR2 as SQIVND (reference sequence). V was pared by 8 bases and J by 6 bases, with 4 bases of the junction left unmatched. For the CDR3, the DNA is TGTGCCAGTCGACAGGGTGGCGAGCAGTACTTC. Amino acid sequence: CASRQGGEQYF.

The chain couples TRBV5-4 to TRBJ2-5; D remains ambiguous. CDR1 SGHNT and CDR2 YYREEE come from the germline V gene (reference sequence). This CDR3 is built from 14 residues. Trimming cost V 5 bases and J 3 bases, with 14 bases left between them. The CDR3 spells CASRSQSGKETQYF. The CDR3 DNA reads as TGTGCCAGCAGATCTCAATCGGGTAAAGAGACCCAGTACTTC.

The rearrangement links TRBV3-1 (or the pseudogene TRBV3-2) to TRBJ2-1, with D perhaps matching TRBD2 (6 bases). The CDR3 covers 17 residues. Germline V gives CDR1 LGHDT, CDR2 YNNKEL (reference sequence). With 2 bases removed from V and 1 base from J, the gap between germline ends came to 15 bases. CDR3 region: CASSQIVKGRSYNEQFF. The DNA for the CDR3 is TGTGCCAGCAGCCAAATCGTTAAAGGGAGGTCCTACAATGAGCAGTTCTTC.